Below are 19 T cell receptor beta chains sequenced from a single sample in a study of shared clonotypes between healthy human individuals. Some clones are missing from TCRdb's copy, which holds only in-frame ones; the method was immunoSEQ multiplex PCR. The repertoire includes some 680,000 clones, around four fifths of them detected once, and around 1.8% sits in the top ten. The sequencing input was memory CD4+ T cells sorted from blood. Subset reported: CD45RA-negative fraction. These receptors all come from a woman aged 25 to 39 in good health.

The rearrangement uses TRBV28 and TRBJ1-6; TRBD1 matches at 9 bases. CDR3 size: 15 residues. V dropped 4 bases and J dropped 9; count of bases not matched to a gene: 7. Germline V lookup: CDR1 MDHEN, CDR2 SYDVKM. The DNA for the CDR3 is TGTGCCAGCAGTTCAGGGGACAGGGCGGGTTCACCCCTCCACTTT. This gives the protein CASSSGDRAGSPLHF.

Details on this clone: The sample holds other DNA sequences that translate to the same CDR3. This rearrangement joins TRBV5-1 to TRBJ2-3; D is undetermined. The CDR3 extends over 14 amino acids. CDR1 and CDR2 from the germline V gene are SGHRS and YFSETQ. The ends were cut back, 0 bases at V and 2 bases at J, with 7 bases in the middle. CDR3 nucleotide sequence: TGCGCCAGCAGCTTGGGGACCCTCACAGATACGCAGTATTTT. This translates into CASSLGTLTDTQYF.

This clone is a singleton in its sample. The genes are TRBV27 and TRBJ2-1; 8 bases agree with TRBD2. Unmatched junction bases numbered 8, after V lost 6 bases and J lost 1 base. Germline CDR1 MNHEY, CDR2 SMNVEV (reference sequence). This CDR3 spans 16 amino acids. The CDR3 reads CASSQNSGISYNEQFF. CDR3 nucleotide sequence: TGTGCCAGCAGCCAAAATAGCGGGATATCCTACAATGAGCAGTTCTTC.

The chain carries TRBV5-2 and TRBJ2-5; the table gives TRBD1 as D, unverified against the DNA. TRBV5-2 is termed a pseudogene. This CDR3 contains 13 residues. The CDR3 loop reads CASSPRVQETQYF. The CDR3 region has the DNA TGCGCCAGCAGCCCCAGGGTCCAAGAGACCCAGTACTTC.

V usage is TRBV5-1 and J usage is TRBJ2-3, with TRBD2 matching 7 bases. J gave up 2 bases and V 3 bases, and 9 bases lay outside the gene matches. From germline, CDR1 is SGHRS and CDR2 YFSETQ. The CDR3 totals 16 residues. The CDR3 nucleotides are TGCGCCAGCAGCTGGAGCGGAGGGACTACCACAGATACGCAGTATTTT. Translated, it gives CASSWSGGTTTDTQYF.

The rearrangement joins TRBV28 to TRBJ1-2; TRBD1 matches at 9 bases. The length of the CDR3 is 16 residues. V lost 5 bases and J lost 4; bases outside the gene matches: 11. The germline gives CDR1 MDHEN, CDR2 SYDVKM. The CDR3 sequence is CASSAPPGQGSYGYTF. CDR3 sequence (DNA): TGTGCCAGCAGTGCTCCCCCGGGACAGGGCTCCTATGGCTACACCTTC.

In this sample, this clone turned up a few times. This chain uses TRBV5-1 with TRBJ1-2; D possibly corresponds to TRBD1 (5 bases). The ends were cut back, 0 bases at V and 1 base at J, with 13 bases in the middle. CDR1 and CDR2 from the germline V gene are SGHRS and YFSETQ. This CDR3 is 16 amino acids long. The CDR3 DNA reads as TGCGCCAGCAGCTTGGAGGGAACCAGGGTTAACTATGGCTACACCTTC. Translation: CASSLEGTRVNYGYTF.

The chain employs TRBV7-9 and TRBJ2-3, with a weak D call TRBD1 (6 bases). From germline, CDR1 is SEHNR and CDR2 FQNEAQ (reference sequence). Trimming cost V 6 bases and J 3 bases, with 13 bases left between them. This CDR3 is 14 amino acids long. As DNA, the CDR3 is TGTGCCAGCAGATTGCAGGGGATAACAGATACGCAGTATTTT. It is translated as CASRLQGITDTQYF.

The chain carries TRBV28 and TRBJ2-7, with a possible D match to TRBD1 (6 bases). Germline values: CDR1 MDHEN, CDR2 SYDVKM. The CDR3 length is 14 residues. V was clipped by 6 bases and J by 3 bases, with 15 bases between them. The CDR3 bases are TGTGCCAGCAGCCATACCCTAGGGGGCTACGAGCAGTACTTC. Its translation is CASSHTLGGYEQYF.

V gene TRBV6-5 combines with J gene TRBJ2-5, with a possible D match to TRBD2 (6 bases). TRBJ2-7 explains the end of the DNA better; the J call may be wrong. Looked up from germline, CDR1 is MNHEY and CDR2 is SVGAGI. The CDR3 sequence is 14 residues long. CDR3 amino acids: CASSYSGGTYEQYF. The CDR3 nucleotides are TGTGCCAGCAGTTACTCGGGAGGAACCTACGAGCAGTACTTC.

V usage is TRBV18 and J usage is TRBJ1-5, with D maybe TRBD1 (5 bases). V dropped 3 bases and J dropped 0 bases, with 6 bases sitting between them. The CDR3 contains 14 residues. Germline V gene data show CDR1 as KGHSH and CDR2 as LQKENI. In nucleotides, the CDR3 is TGTGCCAGCTCACCCGGGACTAGCAATCAGCCCCAGCATTTT. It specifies CASSPGTSNQPQHF. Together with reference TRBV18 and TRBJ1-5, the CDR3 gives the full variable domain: NAGVMQNPRHLVRRRGQEARLRCSPMKGHSHVYWYRQLPEEGLKFMVYLQKENIIDESGMPKERFSAEFPKEGPSILRIQQVVRGDSAAYFCASSPGTSNQPQHFGDGTRLSIL.

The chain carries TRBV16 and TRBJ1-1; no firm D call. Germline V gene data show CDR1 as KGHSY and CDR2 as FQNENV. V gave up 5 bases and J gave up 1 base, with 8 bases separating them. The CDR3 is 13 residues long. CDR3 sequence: CASSSDWNTEAFF. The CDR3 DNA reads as TGTGCCAGCAGCAGCGACTGGAACACTGAAGCTTTCTTT. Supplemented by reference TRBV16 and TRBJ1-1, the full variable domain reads GEEVAQTPKHLVRGEGQKAKLYCAPIKGHSYVFWYQQVLKNEFKFLISFQNENVFDETGMPKERFSAKCLPNSPCSLEIQATKLEDSAVYFCASSSDWNTEAFFGQGTRLTVV.

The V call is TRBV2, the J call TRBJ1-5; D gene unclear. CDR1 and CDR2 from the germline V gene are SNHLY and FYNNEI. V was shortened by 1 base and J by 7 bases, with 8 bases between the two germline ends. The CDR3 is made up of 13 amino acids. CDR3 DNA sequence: TGTGCCAGCAGTGAAGGGGGAAGGCAGCCCCAGCATTTT. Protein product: CASSEGGRQPQHF.

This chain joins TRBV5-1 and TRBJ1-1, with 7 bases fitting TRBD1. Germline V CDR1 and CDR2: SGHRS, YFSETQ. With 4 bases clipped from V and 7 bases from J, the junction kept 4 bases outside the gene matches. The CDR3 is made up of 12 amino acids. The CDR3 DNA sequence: TGCGCCAGCAGCCTCCAGGGGGTTGAAGCTTTCTTT. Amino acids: CASSLQGVEAFF. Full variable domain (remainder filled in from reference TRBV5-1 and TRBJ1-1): KAGVTQTPRYLIKTRGQQVTLSCSPISGHRSVSWYQQTPGQGLQFLFEYFSETQRNKGNFPGRFSGRQFSNSRSEMNVSTLELGDSALYLCASSLQGVEAFFGQGTRLTVV.

CDR3 loop: CASRSGVGYTF. The CDR3 nucleotides are TGTGCCAGCAGATCAGGGGTTGGCTACACCTTC. The chain combines TRBV28 with TRBJ1-2; TRBD1 might be the D (6 bases). The CDR3 has 11 residues. With 6 bases removed from V and 7 bases from J, the gap between germline ends came to 9 bases. CDR1 and CDR2 from the germline V gene are MDHEN and SYDVKM.

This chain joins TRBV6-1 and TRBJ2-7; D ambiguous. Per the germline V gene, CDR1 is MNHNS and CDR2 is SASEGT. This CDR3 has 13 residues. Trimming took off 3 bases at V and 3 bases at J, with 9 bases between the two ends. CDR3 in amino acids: CASSDSNLYEQYF. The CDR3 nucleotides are TGTGCCAGCAGTGACTCAAATCTCTACGAGCAGTACTTC.

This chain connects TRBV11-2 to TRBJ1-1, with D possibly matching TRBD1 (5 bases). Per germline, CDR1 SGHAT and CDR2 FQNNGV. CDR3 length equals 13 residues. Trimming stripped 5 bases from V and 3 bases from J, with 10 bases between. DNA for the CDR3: TGTGCCAGCAGCCATCAGGGATACACTGAAGCTTTCTTT. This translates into CASSHQGYTEAFF.

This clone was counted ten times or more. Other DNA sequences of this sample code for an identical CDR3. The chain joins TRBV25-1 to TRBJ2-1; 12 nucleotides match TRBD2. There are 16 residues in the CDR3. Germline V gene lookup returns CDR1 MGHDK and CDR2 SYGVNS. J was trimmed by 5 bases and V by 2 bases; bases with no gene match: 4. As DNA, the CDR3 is TGTGCCAGCAGTGAACTATCTAGCGGGAGGGACAATGAGCAGTTCTTC. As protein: CASSELSSGRDNEQFF.

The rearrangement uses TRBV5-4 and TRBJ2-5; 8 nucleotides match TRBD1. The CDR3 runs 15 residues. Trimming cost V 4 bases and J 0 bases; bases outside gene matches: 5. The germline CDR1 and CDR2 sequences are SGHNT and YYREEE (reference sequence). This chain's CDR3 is CASSPGQGYQETQYF. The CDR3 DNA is TGTGCCAGCAGCCCTGGACAGGGATACCAAGAGACCCAGTACTTC.